This T cell receptor beta chain was sequenced for a study of blood T cell repertoires in COVID-19. Recruitment covered over 20 US areas and drew participants whose ages spanned about 18 to 89 years. In the original analysis: Amplification with reference gene primers provided the estimates of nucleated cell counts. Profiled with immunoSEQ multiplex PCR; TCRdb holds only in-frame clones, not every one. Clone size and V and J calls were adopted from that table, with D and trimming inferred from the DNA. The sample yields 150,000 to 200,000 clones, roughly nine tenths seen once. This clone was counted a single time. Trimming took 3 bases from V and 3 from J; bases not matched to a gene: 5. CDR1 and CDR2 from the germline V gene are ENHRY and SYGVKD. CDR3 length: 16 amino acids.

Sequenced: PBMCs or T cells enriched from blood (not recorded which). This clonotype originated in a woman in her forties with acute COVID-19. The rearrangement uses TRBV10-3 and TRBJ2-7; TRBD2 matches 13 bases. The CDR3 sequence is CAISDPGTSGIYEQYF. The CDR3 DNA is TGTGCCATCAGTGACCCGGGGACTAGCGGGATCTACGAGCAGTACTTC.